Many counts were recorded for the clone carrying this T cell receptor beta chain. Its antigen is still unknown. A second 7 to 11 cycle PCR used barcoded and J-beta primers. Carrying 12 random nucleotides, a template-switch adaptor labeled each individual cDNA molecule. TCRdb itself ran the 5' RACE reads through MiXCR, one entry per CDR3 protein. The data show fewer than 800,000 distinct CDR3 sequences, roughly 32% seen once. These data come from a study of blood T cells in healthy people across ages. General study results and limits: Strongly correlated with naive T cell percentage was TCR beta diversity. A conclusive naive versus antigen-experienced comparison was prevented by the unsorted PBMCs.

V was pared by 4 bases and J by 2 bases, with 12 bases between. The CDR3 is 14 residues long. Germline-derived CDR1 and CDR2 are LGHNA and YSLEER. Sequencing used blood. The chain carries TRBV4-3 and TRBJ2-7, with D tentatively TRBD1 or TRBD2 (7 bases each). This sequence was found in a woman older than 75 in good health. DNA for the CDR3: TGCGCCAGCAGCCGGGCAGGGGGGGCCTACGAGCAGTACTTC. It encodes CASSRAGGAYEQYF.